One sample yielded the 27 T cell receptor beta chains listed below, sequenced in a study of immune evolution from preneoplasia to lung adenocarcinoma. The method was immunoSEQ multiplex PCR; TCRdb's version includes in-frame clones alone and lacks a portion of them. This repertoire shows 30,000 to 45,000 clones, 74% found once; its top ten account for approximately 6.2%. What was sequenced was FFPE invasive lung adenocarcinoma tissue. Receptor source: a person between 60 and 70 years old with lung adenocarcinoma.

This clone was found once. The CDR3 loop reads CASSPSGTRGLFF. The CDR3 DNA is TGTGCCAGCAGCCCATCCGGGACGAGGGGGCTGTTTTTT. The chain links TRBV7-2 to TRBJ2-2; D may be TRBD1 or TRBD2 (5 bases each). This CDR3 spans 13 amino acids. Looked up from germline, CDR1 is SGHTA and CDR2 is FQGNSA. V was trimmed by 5 bases and J by 13 bases, leaving 17 bases between them.

This clone was recorded a few times. J is TRBJ1-4 and V is TRBV20-1; no definite D call. V was clipped by 7 bases and J by 8 bases, with 11 bases between them. The CDR3 totals 11 residues. Germline V gene lookup returns CDR1 DFQATT and CDR2 SNEGSKA (reference sequence). CDR3 loop: CSVGLREKLFF. CDR3 coding DNA: TGCAGTGTTGGACTGAGAGAAAAACTGTTTTTT.

This clone is large. The genes are TRBV5-4 and TRBJ2-7; 8 nucleotides align to TRBD1. V shed 0 bases and J 7 bases; nucleotides not matched to a gene: 9. The germline V gene has CDR1 SGHNT and CDR2 YYREEE (reference sequence). The CDR3 consists of 15 residues. The CDR3 nucleotides read TGTGCCAGCAGCTTGGGACAGGGGAGCCGCGTAGAGCAGTACTTC. This sequence encodes CASSLGQGSRVEQYF.

The chain links TRBV18 to TRBJ2-7; D is perhaps TRBD2 (6 bases). This CDR3 is 15 amino acids long. The V end was cut by 4 bases, the J end by 7 bases, with 20 bases between. Germline V lookup: CDR1 KGHSH, CDR2 LQKENI. DNA of the CDR3: TGTGCCAGCTCACAGACGGGTGCCTCGGCGGGAGAGCAGTACTTC. Its protein is CASSQTGASAGEQYF. Full variable domain (remainder filled in from reference TRBV18 and TRBJ2-7): NAGVMQNPRHLVRRRGQEARLRCSPMKGHSHVYWYRQLPEEGLKFMVYLQKENIIDESGMPKERFSAEFPKEGPSILRIQQVVRGDSAAYFCASSQTGASAGEQYFGPGTRLTVT.

The V call is TRBV6-6, the J call TRBJ2-5; 10 bases line up with TRBD1. Trimming at V came to 6 bases and at J to 5 bases, leaving 9 bases not matched to a gene. Germline V gives CDR1 MNHNY, CDR2 SVGAGI (reference sequence). The CDR3 covers 15 residues. The CDR3 spells CASSLPGTGAETQYF. The CDR3 nucleotides are TGTGCCAGCAGCCTGCCGGGGACAGGGGCCGAGACCCAGTACTTC.

The chain links TRBV23-1 to TRBJ1-5, with a tentative D call TRBD1 (5 bases). TRBV23-1 carries the ORF label, with uncertain function. V was shortened by 6 bases and J by 4 bases, with 19 bases between the two germline ends. CDR3 length: 16 residues. The CDR3 sequence: CASRRTRFLQNQPQHF. The CDR3 nucleotides read TGCGCCAGCAGACGGACACGATTCCTTCAAAATCAGCCCCAGCATTTT.

V is TRBV28 and J is TRBJ2-7; D remains ambiguous. The CDR3 totals 11 residues. V lost 6 bases and J 4 bases, leaving 7 bases between the germline ends. Germline V gene sequence: CDR1 MDHEN, CDR2 SYDVKM. The CDR3 sequence is CASRHLYEQYF. CDR3 in DNA: TGTGCCAGCAGACACCTATACGAGCAGTACTTC.

The rearrangement joins TRBV13 to TRBJ2-6; D is perhaps TRBD1 or TRBD2 (5 bases each). V lost 0 bases and J 2 bases, leaving 8 bases between the germline ends. Germline CDR1 PRHDT, CDR2 FYEKMQ (reference sequence). The length of the CDR3 is 16 residues. CDR3 sequence reads: CASSLGGTTGANVLTF. In nucleotides, the CDR3 is TGTGCCAGCAGCTTAGGCGGGACCACTGGGGCCAACGTCCTGACTTTC.

CDR3 residues: CASSSTGLFYEQYF. In nucleotides, the CDR3 is TGTGCCAGCAGCTCGACAGGGTTGTTCTACGAGCAGTACTTC. The J gene is TRBJ2-7, the V gene TRBV11-2, with 7 bases aligning to TRBD1. The CDR3 sequence is 14 residues long. Looked up from germline, CDR1 is SGHAT and CDR2 is FQNNGV. J lost 3 bases, V lost 4 bases, and 6 bases had no gene match.

The J gene is TRBJ2-3, the V gene TRBV5-1, with 9 nucleotides matching TRBD1. There are 14 residues in the CDR3. Germline V lookup: CDR1 SGHRS, CDR2 YFSETQ. V dropped 3 bases and J dropped 6; count of bases not matched to a gene: 5. The CDR3 reads CASSSGQGLDTQYF. The DNA of the CDR3 is TGCGCCAGCAGCTCGGGACAGGGCTTGGATACGCAGTATTTT.

CDR3: CASSSRVTTEAFF. The DNA for the CDR3 is TGTGCCAGCAGCTCCCGCGTTACCACTGAAGCTTTCTTT. This chain uses TRBV7-9 with TRBJ1-1, with no clear D. In germline, CDR1 is SEHNR, CDR2 FQNEAQ (reference sequence). Trimming removed 4 bases at V and 4 bases at J, with 10 bases between. This CDR3 is built from 13 residues. Drawing the rest from reference TRBV7-9 and TRBJ1-1, the complete variable domain is DTGVSQNPRHKITKRGQNVTFRCDPISEHNRLYWYRQTLGQGPEFLTYFQNEAQLEKSRLLSDRFSAERPKGSFSTLEIQRTEQGDSAMYLCASSSRVTTEAFFGQGTRLTVV.

The chain combines TRBV15 with TRBJ2-1; the match to TRBD2 covers 8 bases. The V segment lost 1 base and the J segment 5 bases; nucleotides outside the gene matches: 7. In germline, CDR1 is LNHNV, CDR2 YYDKDF (reference sequence). CDR3 length: 16 amino acids. CDR3 DNA: TGTGCCACCAGCAGAGGGTTAGCGGGAACGAACAATGAGCAGTTCTTC. Amino acid sequence: CATSRGLAGTNNEQFF. The full variable domain, in which reference TRBV15 and TRBJ2-1 provide the parts outside the CDR3, is DAMVIQNPRYQVTQFGKPVTLSCSQTLNHNVMYWYQQKSSQAPKLLFHYYDKDFNNEADTPDNFQSRRPNTSFCFLDIRSPGLGDTAMYLCATSRGLAGTNNEQFFGPGTRLTVL.

V usage is TRBV5-1 and J usage is TRBJ2-7; D is undetermined. Trimming left V 1 base short and J 5 bases short, with 7 bases between. CDR3 length: 12 residues. Germline V gene data show CDR1 as SGHRS and CDR2 as YFSETQ. CDR3 in amino acids: CASSLIGHEQYF. The CDR3 bases are TGCGCCAGCAGCTTGATAGGCCACGAGCAGTACTTC.

This clone was recorded a few times. The chain has TRBV5-1 and TRBJ2-3; D might be TRBD1 or TRBD2, each matching 5 bases. The CDR3 runs 18 residues. CDR1 SGHRS and CDR2 YFSETQ come from the germline V gene. Trimming shortened V by 0 bases and J by 3 bases, and 20 bases separated the two germline ends. The CDR3 nucleotides are TGCGCCAGCAGCTTGGGCACCCGGGGCCCCGGGGAAACAGATACGCAGTATTTT. Residues: CASSLGTRGPGETDTQYF.

This clone was detected a few times. This chain connects TRBV11-3 to TRBJ2-3; 7 bases match TRBD2. This CDR3 comprises 13 residues. The V gene's germline CDR1 is SGHNT and CDR2 YENEEA. V gave up 5 bases and J gave up 4 bases; unmatched junction bases: 3. Written as DNA, the CDR3 is TGTGCCAGCAGCCAGGCGGGAGCAGATACGCAGTATTTT. This encodes CASSQAGADTQYF.

CDR3 region: CASSFRGVTEAFF. In DNA form, the CDR3 reads TGTGCCAGCAGCTTTCGGGGAGTCACTGAAGCTTTCTTT. V and J are TRBV7-9 and TRBJ1-1; D not resolved. Germline lookup yields CDR1 SEHNR and CDR2 FQNEAQ (reference sequence). The CDR3 has 13 amino acids. V lost 3 bases and J lost 4, with 9 bases in between.

This chain connects TRBV2 to TRBJ1-5; 9 positions match TRBD1. Trimming at V came to 6 bases and at J to 7 bases, leaving 4 bases not matched to a gene. CDR1 SNHLY and CDR2 FYNNEI come from the germline V gene. The CDR3 has 13 amino acids. CDR3 loop: CASRDRGTQPQHF. CDR3 nucleotide sequence: TGTGCCAGCAGGGACAGGGGTACACAGCCCCAGCATTTT.

The count of this clone is one. The chain combines TRBV6-1 with TRBJ1-4; 8 bases align to TRBD1. Germline CDR1 reads MNHNS; CDR2 reads SASEGT. This CDR3 comprises 14 residues. With 5 bases clipped from V and 8 bases from J, the junction kept 7 bases outside the gene matches. The CDR3 protein is CASSRGQAQEKLFF. CDR3 coding DNA: TGTGCCAGCAGTAGGGGACAGGCCCAGGAAAAACTGTTTTTT.

This chain links TRBV7-2 with TRBJ2-2; D could derive from TRBD1 or TRBD2 (5 bases each). Trimming left V 4 bases short and J 1 base short, with 13 bases between. This CDR3 region has 16 residues. The germline CDR1 and CDR2 sequences are SGHTA and FQGNSA. The DNA for the CDR3 is TGTGCCAGCAGCTCCTCCGGGACGGTGAACACCGGGGAGCTGTTTTTT. It encodes CASSSSGTVNTGELFF.

The chain joins TRBV28 to TRBJ2-1; D is possibly TRBD2 (5 bases). The CDR3 totals 14 residues. Per germline, CDR1 MDHEN and CDR2 SYDVKM. Trimming shortened V by 6 bases and J by 2 bases, and 11 bases separated the two germline ends. In nucleotides, the CDR3 is TGTGCCAGCAGCCGACTAAACACCTACAATGAGCAGTTCTTC. Translation: CASSRLNTYNEQFF.

This rearrangement joins TRBV19 to TRBJ2-2; D call uncertain. Germline V lookup: CDR1 LNHDA, CDR2 SQIVND (reference sequence). This CDR3 region has 13 residues. V gave up 4 bases and J gave up 6 bases, with 9 bases separating them. This CDR3 reads CASSRADPGELFF. The DNA of the CDR3 is TGTGCCAGTAGTAGGGCAGATCCCGGGGAGCTGTTTTTT.

The rearrangement links TRBV2 to TRBJ2-7, with TRBD1 matching 8 bases. CDR3 size: 14 residues. Germline CDR1 reads SNHLY; CDR2 reads FYNNEI. Germline trimming cut 1 base from V and 4 bases from J; bases unmatched to any gene: 3. The CDR3 reads CASSEGQGWYEQYF. DNA of the CDR3: TGTGCCAGCAGTGAAGGACAGGGGTGGTACGAGCAGTACTTC.

There are a few counts of this clone. This chain joins TRBV11-2 and TRBJ2-1; 7 nucleotides match TRBD2. This CDR3 contains 15 residues. The J segment lost 2 bases and the V segment lost 2 bases, leaving 3 bases of the junction unmatched. Per the germline V gene, CDR1 is SGHAT and CDR2 is FQNNGV. The CDR3 DNA reads as TGTGCCAGCAGCTTACGGGGGAGGGCCTACAATGAGCAGTTCTTC. Translation gives CASSLRGRAYNEQFF.

V gene TRBV6-1 combines with J gene TRBJ2-7; 12 bases are a match to TRBD1. CDR1 is MNHNS and CDR2 is SASEGT in the germline V gene. The CDR3 sequence is 15 residues long. The ends lost 10 bases at V and 3 bases at J; junction bases unmatched: 10. CDR3: CATATGTGGFYEQYF. CDR3 nucleotides: TGTGCCACCGCCACCGGGACAGGGGGCTTCTACGAGCAGTACTTC.

This chain joins TRBV10-3 and TRBJ2-1; 13 bases align to TRBD2. This CDR3 has 15 amino acids. Germline values: CDR1 ENHRY, CDR2 SYGVKD. V shed 6 bases, J shed 6 bases, and the junction held 5 bases outside the gene matches. In DNA form, the CDR3 reads TGTGCCATCAGCGAGACTAGCGGGAGGCTCAATGAGCAGTTCTTC. The encoded protein is CAISETSGRLNEQFF.

Turning to this clone: A junction end diverges from the germline sequence, so it may reflect a read error. The sample holds other DNA sequences that translate to the same CDR3. V and J are TRBV11-2 and TRBJ2-1; D call uncertain. This CDR3 is 15 amino acids long. Germline lookup yields CDR1 SGHAT and CDR2 FQNNGV. CDR3 sequence: CASSLEGSPYNEQFF. The CDR3 DNA reads as TGTGCCAGTAGCTTAGAAGGATCACCTTACAATGAGCAGTTCTTC.

This chain links TRBV28 with TRBJ1-2, with D tentatively TRBD1 (6 bases). Germline loops: CDR1 MDHEN, CDR2 SYDVKM. The V end lost 8 bases, the J end lost 2 bases, and 15 bases lay between the germline ends. This CDR3 comprises 14 residues. CDR3 DNA: TGTGCCAGCTTCGGGACAACTCGAAACTATGGCTACACCTTC. Its translation is CASFGTTRNYGYTF.